Listed here are 22 T cell receptor beta chains from one sample, sequenced in a study of patients and donors after allogeneic stem cell transplantation. TCRdb re-called the RT-PCR reads with MiXCR, one entry per CDR3 protein. The sample gives some 880,000 distinct CDR3 sequences, over 15% of which show up once; around 6% is in the top ten. Specimen: blood, either unsorted or a sorted T cell fraction (not recorded which). The origin of the receptors is a human donor who was either an allogeneic HSCT recipient or a stem cell or donor lymphocyte infusion donor (not recorded which). It is not recorded whose cells these are; they may come from a transplant donor.

The genes are TRBV20-1 and TRBJ2-7; no clear D gene. V dropped 0 bases and J dropped 8 bases, with 17 bases sitting between them. The CDR3 is made up of 14 amino acids. The germline V gene encodes CDR1 DFQATT and CDR2 SNEGSKA (reference sequence). CDR3 DNA: TGCAGTGCTAGAGATATGGCATCTTCCCTGAAGCAGTACTTC. Protein sequence: CSARDMASSLKQYF.

The chain uses TRBV30 and TRBJ1-4; 7 bases fit TRBD1. V was pared by 3 bases and J by 3 bases, with 1 base of the junction left unmatched. The CDR3 is made up of 13 amino acids. Germline V gene lookup returns CDR1 GTSNPN and CDR2 SVGIG (reference sequence). The CDR3 sequence is CAWRQGSNEKLFF. The CDR3 DNA sequence: TGTGCCTGGAGACAGGGGTCTAATGAAAAACTGTTTTTT.

This chain links TRBV2 with TRBJ1-5, with 8 positions matching TRBD1. The V gene's germline CDR1 is SNHLY and CDR2 FYNNEI. Losses at the gene ends were 6 bases for V and 4 bases for J; bases not matched to a gene: 2. CDR3 length: 13 amino acids. CDR3 in DNA: TGTGCCAGCAGGGGACAGGCGAATCAGCCCCAGCATTTT. Protein sequence: CASRGQANQPQHF.

This clonotype was detected only a few times. The rearrangement uses TRBV30 and TRBJ1-5; 7 bases line up with TRBD1. This CDR3 spans 14 amino acids. The germline CDR1 and CDR2 sequences are GTSNPN and SVGIG (reference sequence). V dropped 1 base and J dropped 4; count of bases not matched to a gene: 4. The CDR3 spells CAWSARQGNQPQHF. The CDR3 DNA is TGTGCCTGGAGTGCCCGACAGGGAAATCAGCCCCAGCATTTT.

The rearrangement links TRBV20-1 to TRBJ1-1, with D tentatively TRBD1 (6 bases). The CDR3 loop spans 14 amino acids. CDR1 and CDR2 from the germline V gene are DFQATT and SNEGSKA (reference sequence). Trimming pared 3 bases from V and 3 bases from J, leaving 14 bases between. CDR3 DNA: TGCAGTGCTAGGAGGGGGTTAAGGGACACTGAAGCTTTCTTT. Translating it yields CSARRGLRDTEAFF.

This chain links TRBV5-1 with TRBJ2-5, with a possible D match to TRBD1 (5 bases). CDR1 and CDR2 (germline): SGHRS, YFSETQ. Trimming cost V 4 bases and J 5 bases, with 12 bases left between them. This CDR3 has 13 amino acids. The CDR3 spells CASSRRVRETQYF. The CDR3 coding sequence is TGCGCCAGCAGCCGCAGGGTCCGGGAGACCCAGTACTTC.

The rearrangement uses TRBV20-1 and TRBJ2-1; the match to TRBD2 covers 14 bases. Germline V gives CDR1 DFQATT, CDR2 SNEGSKA (reference sequence). Trimming removed 0 bases from V and 8 bases from J; junction bases left unmatched: 3. The CDR3 is 15 amino acids. The CDR3 here is CSARETSGRAHEQFF. The CDR3 nucleotides read TGCAGTGCTAGAGAGACTAGCGGGAGGGCCCATGAGCAGTTCTTC.

The chain couples TRBV29-1 to TRBJ2-1; TRBD2 matches at 8 bases. The V segment lost 5 bases and the J segment 4 bases; nucleotides outside the gene matches: 10. The length of the CDR3 is 15 residues. Germline V gives CDR1 SQVTM, CDR2 ANQGSEA. The chain's CDR3 is CSVPRGGRNYNEQFF. CDR3 DNA sequence: TGCAGCGTTCCCCGGGGGGGCCGCAATTACAATGAGCAGTTCTTC.

In its sample, this clonotype was seen a few times. This rearrangement joins TRBV20-1 to TRBJ2-3; tentative D call: TRBD2 (5 bases). Germline loops: CDR1 DFQATT, CDR2 SNEGSKA (reference sequence). Trimming left V 0 bases short and J 2 bases short, with 12 bases between. This CDR3 region has 15 residues. CDR3 loop: CSARDPQRNTDTQYF. CDR3 sequence (DNA): TGCAGTGCTAGAGATCCCCAGCGGAACACAGATACGCAGTATTTT.

Many counts were recorded for this clonotype. One end of the junction varies from germline; a read error may be responsible. V and J are TRBV4-1 and TRBJ1-1; D remains ambiguous. CDR1 MGHRA and CDR2 YSYEKL come from the germline V gene. The CDR3 consists of 14 residues. In nucleotides, the CDR3 is TGTGCCAGCAGCCGCCTCCCCTTGAACACTGAAGCTTTCTTT. Protein product: CASSRLPLNTEAFF.

The chain recombines TRBV11-2 with TRBJ2-7, with TRBD1 matching 9 bases. Germline V gene sequence: CDR1 SGHAT, CDR2 FQNNGV. J lost 3 bases, V lost 7 bases, and 13 bases had no gene match. This CDR3 region has 16 residues. CDR3 nucleotide sequence: TGTGCCAGCACCCCAAACAGCGGACAGGGGCTCTACGAGCAGTACTTC. It is translated as CASTPNSGQGLYEQYF.

CDR3 bases: TGCAGCGGGGGAATGATGGGGGAGACCCAGTACTTC. As protein: CSGGMMGETQYF. The chain carries TRBV29-1 and TRBJ2-5; no firm D call. Germline V gene data show CDR1 as SQVTM and CDR2 as ANQGSEA. The CDR3 loop spans 12 amino acids. Between the trimmed V and J ends, which lost 7 bases and 5 bases, there was a span of 14 bases.

The rearrangement uses TRBV6-5 and TRBJ1-5; D not resolved. This CDR3 spans 17 amino acids. Germline V gives CDR1 MNHEY, CDR2 SVGAGI. Deletions cut 0 bases from V and 0 bases from J, with 12 bases between. The CDR3 loop reads CASSYSSQTNSNQPQHF. In nucleotides, the CDR3 is TGTGCCAGCAGTTACTCTTCCCAGACCAATAGCAATCAGCCCCAGCATTTT.

Turning to this clonotype: A much larger clone lies one base from this, so it may be a read error. The V and J genes are TRBV7-9 and TRBJ2-3, with D unresolved. V dropped 8 bases and J dropped 4 bases, with 7 bases sitting between them. The CDR3 runs to 11 residues. Looked up from germline, CDR1 is SEHNR and CDR2 is FQNEAQ (reference sequence). For the CDR3, the DNA is TGTGCCAGCCGTTACGCAGATACGCAGTATTTT. The encoded protein is CASRYADTQYF.

This clonotype came up many times. The chain links TRBV12-3 or TRBV12-4 to TRBJ2-1; 7 nucleotides align to TRBD2. There are 12 residues in the CDR3. J gave up 5 bases and V 6 bases, and 1 base lay outside the gene matches. Here the CDR3 reads CASRLADNEQFF. The CDR3 coding sequence is TGTGCCAGCAGGCTAGCGGACAATGAGCAGTTCTTC.

CDR3 DNA: TGTGCCAGCAGCTCCCAGCGGGGTAGAAATTCACCCCTCCACTTT. Protein: CASSSQRGRNSPLHF. J is TRBJ1-6 and V is TRBV7-9; D uncertain. V was trimmed by 4 bases and J by 7 bases, leaving 14 bases between them. Germline CDR1 is SEHNR and CDR2 is FQNEAQ (reference sequence). CDR3 length: 15 residues.

The sample holds a few counts of this clonotype. V gene TRBV11-2 combines with J gene TRBJ2-1, with 11 bases aligning to TRBD1. Trimming at V came to 6 bases and at J to 5 bases, leaving 6 bases not matched to a gene. The CDR3 has 15 residues. Germline CDR1 is SGHAT and CDR2 is FQNNGV. CDR3 in amino acids: CASSYGTGGNNEQFF. As DNA, the CDR3 is TGTGCCAGCAGTTACGGGACAGGGGGGAACAATGAGCAGTTCTTC.

The J gene is TRBJ1-1, the V gene TRBV6-2 or TRBV6-3; D might be TRBD1 (6 bases). This CDR3 has 14 amino acids. Trimming removed 4 bases at V and 3 bases at J, with 12 bases between. Germline values: CDR1 MNHEY, CDR2 SVGEGT. Here the CDR3 DNA reads TGTGCCAGCAGTTGGGAGGACAGTTACACTGAAGCTTTCTTT. It is translated as CASSWEDSYTEAFF.

This rearrangement joins TRBV20-1 to TRBJ2-1; 10 bases match TRBD2. This CDR3 has 14 amino acids. Germline V gives CDR1 DFQATT, CDR2 SNEGSKA (reference sequence). The trim removed 5 bases at V and 9 bases at J, leaving 10 bases unmatched. CDR3 sequence reads: CSAWGTSDRGEQFF. CDR3 nucleotide sequence: TGCAGTGCTTGGGGGACTAGCGATAGAGGTGAGCAGTTCTTC.

Only one count was recorded for this clonotype. Here the CDR3 DNA reads TGTGCCACCAGCCTAGGACAGGCACTAGATACGCAGTATTTT. Its translation: CATSLGQALDTQYF. This chain connects TRBV24-1 to TRBJ2-3, with 7 bases matching TRBD1. The germline V gene has CDR1 KGHDR and CDR2 SFDVKD. J lost 5 bases, V lost 7 bases, and 8 bases had no gene match. CDR3 length: 14 residues.

V and J are TRBV4-1 and TRBJ2-5, with no clear D. CDR1 MGHRA and CDR2 YSYEKL come from the germline V gene. V was clipped by 1 base and J by 4 bases, with 13 bases between them. This CDR3 spans 15 amino acids. The CDR3 sequence: CASSQVGSSLETQYF. The DNA for the CDR3 is TGCGCCAGCAGCCAAGTGGGTAGTAGTCTAGAGACCCAGTACTTC.

This clonotype was seen a few times. This chain links TRBV20-1 with TRBJ2-5; 10 bases align to TRBD2. The ends lost 0 bases at V and 5 bases at J; junction bases unmatched: 6. CDR3 size: 15 residues. From germline, CDR1 is DFQATT and CDR2 SNEGSKA (reference sequence). Written as DNA, the CDR3 is TGCAGTGCTAGAGATTTAAGAGCGGGAGGGGAGACCCAGTACTTC. Translating gives CSARDLRAGGETQYF.